This TCR beta chain was identified during a study of cytomegalovirus exposure and HLA in healthy donors. General study points: For cytomegalovirus status, the classifier reportedly gave diagnoses with high specificity and sensitivity. TRBV6-2, TRBV6-3 and some other V segments were excluded as indistinguishable. Researchers had no immune exposure information except CMV serostatus available.

Trimming stripped 2 bases from V and 2 bases from J, with 6 bases between. This CDR3 comprises 13 residues. In germline, CDR1 is SGHVS, CDR2 FQNEAQ. Notes on this clone: Antigen: not known.

The PCR used 60 Vbeta and 13 Jbeta primers. Study processing details: Later reanalysis found approximately 80 million unique TCR beta chains, about 11 million of them shared. The method was immunoSEQ multiplex PCR; TCRdb's version includes in-frame clones alone and lacks a portion of them. That table is the source of V, J and clone size, and D and trimming were worked out from the DNA. The sample contains 90,000 to 150,000 clones, 70% to 80% of which appear only once. The TCR comes from a female donor in good health and CMV-seronegative. The chain employs TRBV7-8 and TRBJ1-1, with D uncertain. The sequenced material came from PBMCs. The CDR3 nucleotides read TGTGCCAGCAGCTTACAGGTAAACACTGAAGCTTTCTTT. This encodes CASSLQVNTEAFF.